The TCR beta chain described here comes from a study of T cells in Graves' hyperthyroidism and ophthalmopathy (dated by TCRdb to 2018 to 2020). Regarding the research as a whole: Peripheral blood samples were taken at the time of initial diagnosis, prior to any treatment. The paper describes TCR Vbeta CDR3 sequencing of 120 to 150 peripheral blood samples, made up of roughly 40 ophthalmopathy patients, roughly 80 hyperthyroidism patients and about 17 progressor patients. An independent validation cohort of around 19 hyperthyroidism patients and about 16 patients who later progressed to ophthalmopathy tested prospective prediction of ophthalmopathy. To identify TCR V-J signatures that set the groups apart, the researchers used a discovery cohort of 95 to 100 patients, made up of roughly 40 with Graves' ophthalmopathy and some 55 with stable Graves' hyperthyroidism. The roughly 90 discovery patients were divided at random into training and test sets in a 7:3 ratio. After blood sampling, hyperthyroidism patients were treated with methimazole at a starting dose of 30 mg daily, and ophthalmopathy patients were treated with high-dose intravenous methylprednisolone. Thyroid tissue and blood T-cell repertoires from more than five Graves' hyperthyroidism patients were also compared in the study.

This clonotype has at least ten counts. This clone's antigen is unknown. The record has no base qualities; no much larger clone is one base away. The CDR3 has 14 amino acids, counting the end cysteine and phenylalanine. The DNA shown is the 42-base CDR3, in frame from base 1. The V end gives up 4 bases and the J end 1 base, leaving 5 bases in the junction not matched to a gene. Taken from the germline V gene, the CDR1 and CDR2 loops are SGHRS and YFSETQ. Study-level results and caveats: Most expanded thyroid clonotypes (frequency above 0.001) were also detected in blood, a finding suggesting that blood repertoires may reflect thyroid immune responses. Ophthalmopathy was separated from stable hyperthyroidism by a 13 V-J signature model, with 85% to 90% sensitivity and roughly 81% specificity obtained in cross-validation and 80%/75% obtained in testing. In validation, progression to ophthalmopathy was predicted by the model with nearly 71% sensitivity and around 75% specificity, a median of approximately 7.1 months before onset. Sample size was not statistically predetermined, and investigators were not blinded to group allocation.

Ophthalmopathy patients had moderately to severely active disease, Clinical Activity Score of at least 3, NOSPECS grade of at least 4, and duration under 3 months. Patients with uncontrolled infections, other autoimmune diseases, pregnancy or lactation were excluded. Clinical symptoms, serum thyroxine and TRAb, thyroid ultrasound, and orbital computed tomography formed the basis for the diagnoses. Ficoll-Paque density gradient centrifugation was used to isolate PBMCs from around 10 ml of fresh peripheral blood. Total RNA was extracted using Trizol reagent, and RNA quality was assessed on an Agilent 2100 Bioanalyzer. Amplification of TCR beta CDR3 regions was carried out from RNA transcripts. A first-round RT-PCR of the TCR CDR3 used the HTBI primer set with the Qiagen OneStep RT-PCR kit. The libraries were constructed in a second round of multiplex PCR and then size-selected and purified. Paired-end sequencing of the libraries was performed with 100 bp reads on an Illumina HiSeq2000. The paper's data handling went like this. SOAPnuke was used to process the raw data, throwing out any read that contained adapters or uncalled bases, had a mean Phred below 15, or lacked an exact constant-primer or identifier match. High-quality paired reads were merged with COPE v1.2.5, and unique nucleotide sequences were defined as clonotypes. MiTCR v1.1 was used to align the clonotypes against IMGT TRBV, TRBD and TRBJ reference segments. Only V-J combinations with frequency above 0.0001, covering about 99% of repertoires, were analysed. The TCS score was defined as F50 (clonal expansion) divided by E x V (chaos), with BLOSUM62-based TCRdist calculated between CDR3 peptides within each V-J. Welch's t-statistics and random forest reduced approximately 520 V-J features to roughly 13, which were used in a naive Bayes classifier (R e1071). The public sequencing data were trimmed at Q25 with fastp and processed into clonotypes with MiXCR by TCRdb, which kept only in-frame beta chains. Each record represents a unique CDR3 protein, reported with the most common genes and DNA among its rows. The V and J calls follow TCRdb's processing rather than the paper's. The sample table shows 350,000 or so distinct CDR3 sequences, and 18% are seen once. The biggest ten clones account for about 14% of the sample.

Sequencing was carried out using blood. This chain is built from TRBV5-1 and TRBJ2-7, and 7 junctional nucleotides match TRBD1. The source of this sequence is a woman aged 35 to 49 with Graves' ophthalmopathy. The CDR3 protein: CASSRGQLSYEQYF. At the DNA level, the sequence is TGCGCCAGCAGCAGGGGACAGCTATCCTACGAGCAGTACTTC.